A single sample is the source of the 5 T cell receptor beta chains below, sequenced in a study of shared clonotypes between healthy human individuals. Sequenced by immunoSEQ multiplex PCR; TCRdb stores in-frame clones only, minus some. Altogether roughly 2.2 million clones are present, approximately 95% being singletons, with the ten largest covering about 0.41%. The sequencing input was naive CD4+ T cells from PBMCs. Subset specified: CD45RA+ positively selected. The receptors derive from a man aged 18-30 years in good health. Some clones in this sample may be carry-over from other donors' samples.

The chain uses TRBV7-8 and TRBJ2-7; the match to TRBD2 covers 9 bases. The V and J ends lost 7 bases and 5 bases, in that order; junction bases with no gene match: 18. The CDR3 consists of 17 residues. Germline CDR1 reads SGHVS; CDR2 reads FQNEAQ. The CDR3 loop reads CASNKRLADDAPDEQYF. As DNA, the CDR3 is TGTGCCAGCAACAAGAGACTAGCGGATGATGCTCCGGACGAGCAGTACTTC.

This rearrangement joins TRBV9 to TRBJ2-7; TRBD2 matches at 11 bases. CDR1 SGDLS and CDR2 YYNGEE come from the germline V gene. The CDR3 runs to 14 residues. With 4 bases clipped from V and 5 bases from J, the junction kept 5 bases outside the gene matches. CDR3 residues: CASSSLAGADEQYF. CDR3 nucleotides: TGTGCCAGCAGCTCACTAGCGGGGGCAGACGAGCAGTACTTC.

The chain recombines TRBV4-1 with TRBJ2-1; 10 nucleotides match TRBD2. Germline V gives CDR1 MGHRA, CDR2 YSYEKL. CDR3 size: 16 residues. J gave up 2 bases and V 1 base, and 2 bases lay outside the gene matches. Here the CDR3 reads CASSQVAGGAYNEQFF. In DNA, the CDR3 is TGCGCCAGCAGCCAAGTAGCGGGAGGAGCCTACAATGAGCAGTTCTTC.

Points on this clone: The same CDR3 is also encoded by other DNA sequences in this sample. The chain couples TRBV5-1 to TRBJ2-7; 10 nucleotides agree with TRBD1. Germline V lookup: CDR1 SGHRS, CDR2 YFSETQ. This CDR3 has 14 amino acids. J was trimmed by 7 bases and V by 3 bases; bases with no gene match: 7. The CDR3, as DNA: TGCGCCAGCAGCTCTCGACAGGGGGCAGGTGAGCAGTACTTC. This encodes CASSSRQGAGEQYF. The full variable domain, completed using reference TRBV5-1 and TRBJ2-7, is KAGVTQTPRYLIKTRGQQVTLSCSPISGHRSVSWYQQTPGQGLQFLFEYFSETQRNKGNFPGRFSGRQFSNSRSEMNVSTLELGDSALYLCASSSRQGAGEQYFGPGTRLTVT.

V is TRBV7-2 and J is TRBJ2-5; a possible D gene is TRBD2 (6 bases). CDR3 length: 14 residues. CDR1 and CDR2 (germline): SGHTA, FQGNSA. Trimming left V 6 bases short and J 2 bases short, with 13 bases between. The CDR3 DNA is TGTGCCAGCAGGACGGGAGTAAAACAAGAGACCCAGTACTTC. Encoded protein: CASRTGVKQETQYF. Complete variable domain (other parts from reference TRBV7-2 and TRBJ2-5): GAGVSQSPSNKVTEKGKDVELRCDPISGHTALYWYRQSLGQGLEFLIYFQGNSAPDKSGLPSDRFSAERTGGSVSTLTIQRTQQEDSAVYLCASRTGVKQETQYFGPGTRLLVL.